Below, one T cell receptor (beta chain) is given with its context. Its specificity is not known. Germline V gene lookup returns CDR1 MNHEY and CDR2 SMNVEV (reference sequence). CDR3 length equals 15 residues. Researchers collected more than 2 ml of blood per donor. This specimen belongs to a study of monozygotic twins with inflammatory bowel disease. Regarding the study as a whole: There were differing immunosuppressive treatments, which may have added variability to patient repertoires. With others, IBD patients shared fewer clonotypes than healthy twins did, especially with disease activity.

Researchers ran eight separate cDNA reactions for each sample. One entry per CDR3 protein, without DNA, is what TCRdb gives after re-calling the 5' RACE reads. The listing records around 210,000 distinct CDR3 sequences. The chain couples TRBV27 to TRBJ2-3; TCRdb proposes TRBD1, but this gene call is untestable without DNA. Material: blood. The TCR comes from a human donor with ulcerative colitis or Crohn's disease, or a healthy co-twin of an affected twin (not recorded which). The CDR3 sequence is CASNMDRGPADTQYF.